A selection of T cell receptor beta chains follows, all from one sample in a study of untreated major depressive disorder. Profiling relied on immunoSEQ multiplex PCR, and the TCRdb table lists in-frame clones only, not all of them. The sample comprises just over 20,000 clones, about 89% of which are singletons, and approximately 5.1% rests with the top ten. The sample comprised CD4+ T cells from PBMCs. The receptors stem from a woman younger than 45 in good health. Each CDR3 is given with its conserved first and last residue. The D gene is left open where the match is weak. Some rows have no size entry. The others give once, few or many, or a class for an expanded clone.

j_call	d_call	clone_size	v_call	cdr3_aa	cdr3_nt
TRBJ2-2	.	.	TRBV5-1	CASSHIGGHTGELFF	TGCGCCAGCAGCCACATCGGCGGGCACACCGGGGAGCTGTTTTTT
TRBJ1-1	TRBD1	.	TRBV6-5	CASGTGGSVTEAFF	TGTGCCAGCGGGACAGGGGGTTCTGTCACTGAAGCTTTCTTT
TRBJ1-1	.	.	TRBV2	CASSQWGNTEAFF	TGTGCCAGCAGTCAATGGGGGAACACTGAAGCTTTCTTT
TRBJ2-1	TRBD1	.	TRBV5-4	CASSLNPGQGFNEQFF	TGTGCCAGCAGCTTAAATCCGGGACAGGGGTTCAATGAGCAGTTCTTC
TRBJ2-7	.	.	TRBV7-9	CASSSTENYEQYF	TGTGCCAGCAGCTCCACAGAGAACTACGAGCAGTACTTC
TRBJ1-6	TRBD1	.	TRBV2	CASSGQASSPLHF	TGTGCCAGCAGCGGACAGGCTAGTTCACCCCTCCACTTT
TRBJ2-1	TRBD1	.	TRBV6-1	CASSQMDRFVRFF	TGTGCCAGCAGTCAAATGGACAGGTTTGTTAGGTTCTTC
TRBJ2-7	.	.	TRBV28	CASSMLFKRQYF	TGTGCCAGCAGTATGCTTTTTAAGCGGCAGTACTTC
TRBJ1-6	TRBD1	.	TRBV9	CASSGGGQGNNSPLHF	TGTGCCAGCAGCGGCGGAGGACAGGGAAATAATTCACCCCTCCACTTT
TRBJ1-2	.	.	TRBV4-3	CASSQVVQFYGYTF	TGCGCCAGCAGCCAAGTCGTACAGTTCTATGGCTACACCTTC
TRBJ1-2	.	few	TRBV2	CASSEFRAYGYTF	TGTGCCAGCAGTGAGTTTAGGGCCTATGGCTACACCTTC
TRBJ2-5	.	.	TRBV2	CASSDRVGTQYF	TGTGCCAGCAGTGACAGGGTCGGGACCCAGTACTTC
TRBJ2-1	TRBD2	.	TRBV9	CASSVAGGGANRGDNEQFF	TGTGCCAGCAGCGTAGCGGGCGGGGGGGCGAACAGAGGGGACAATGAGCAGTTCTTC
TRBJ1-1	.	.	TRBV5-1	CASSGGMNTEAFF	TGCGCCAGCAGCGGGGGGATGAACACTGAAGCTTTCTTT
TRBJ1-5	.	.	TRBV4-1	CASSQGPGGGTGQPQHF	TGCGCCAGCAGCCAAGGCCCCGGGGGGGGGACGGGTCAGCCCCAGCATTTT
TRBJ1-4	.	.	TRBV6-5	CASSRGQSSRKLFF	TGTGCCAGCAGCCGTGGACAGTCGTCTCGAAAACTGTTTTTT
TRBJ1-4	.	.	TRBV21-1	CASSQKLDRPNEKLFF	TGTGCCAGCAGCCAGAAGTTGGACAGACCTAATGAAAAACTGTTTTTT
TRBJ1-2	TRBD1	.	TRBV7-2	CASSLTGDYGYTF	TGTGCCAGCAGCCTTACAGGGGACTATGGCTACACCTTC
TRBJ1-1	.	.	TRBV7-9	CASTELQATEAFF	TGTGCCAGCACCGAGCTCCAGGCCACTGAAGCTTTCTTT
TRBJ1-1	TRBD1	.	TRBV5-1	CASSFAGEGATEAFF	TGCGCCAGCAGCTTCGCCGGTGAGGGGGCCACTGAAGCTTTCTTT
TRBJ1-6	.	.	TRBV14	CASSRNSFGSPLHF	TGTGCCAGCAGCCGCAACTCCTTCGGCTCACCCCTCCACTTT
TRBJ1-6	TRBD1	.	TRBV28	CASSLWGQSNYNSPLHF	TGTGCCAGCAGTTTATGGGGACAGTCAAACTATAATTCACCCCTCCACTTT
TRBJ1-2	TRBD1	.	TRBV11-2	CASSLDAPGQGYGYTF	TGTGCCAGCAGCTTAGATGCCCCGGGACAGGGCTATGGCTACACCTTC
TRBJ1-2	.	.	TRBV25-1	CASLGWGNYGYTF	TGTGCCAGCTTGGGGTGGGGGAACTATGGCTACACCTTC
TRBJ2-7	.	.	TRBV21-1	CASNRTGVSYEQYF	TGTGCCAGCAACAGGACAGGGGTCTCCTACGAGCAGTACTTC
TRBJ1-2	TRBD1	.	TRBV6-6	CASGDSSYGYTF	TGTGCCAGCGGGGACAGTTCATATGGCTACACCTTC
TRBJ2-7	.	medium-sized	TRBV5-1	CASSLEPGANSYEQYF	TGCGCCAGCAGCTTGGAGCCAGGGGCCAACTCCTACGAGCAGTACTTC
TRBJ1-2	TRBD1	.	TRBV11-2	CASSPGRGQYGYTF	TGTGCCAGCAGCCCCGGCAGGGGGCAATATGGCTACACCTTC
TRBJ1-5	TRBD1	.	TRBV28	CASSTGGTGGFGQPQHF	TGTGCCAGCAGCACTGGGGGGACAGGGGGCTTCGGGCAGCCCCAGCATTTT
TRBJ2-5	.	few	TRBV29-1	CSVQTSGEETQYF	TGCAGCGTCCAGACTTCAGGGGAGGAGACCCAGTACTTC
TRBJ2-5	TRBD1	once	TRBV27	CASSSPRTGAQETQYF	TGTGCCAGCAGTTCACCCAGGACAGGGGCCCAAGAGACCCAGTACTTC
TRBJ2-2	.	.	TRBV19	CASSTPGELFF	TGTGCCAGTAGTACCCCCGGGGAGCTGTTTTTT
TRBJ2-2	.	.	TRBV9	CASSVRGANTGELFF	TGTGCCAGCAGTGTAAGGGGCGCGAACACCGGGGAGCTGTTTTTT
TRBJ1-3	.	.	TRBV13	CASSLGYFRGYSGNTIYF	TGTGCCAGCAGCTTAGGGTACTTTCGGGGCTATTCTGGAAACACCATATATTTT
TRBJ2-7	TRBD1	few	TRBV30	CAWNSGTVSYEQYF	TGTGCCTGGAACTCCGGGACAGTATCCTACGAGCAGTACTTC
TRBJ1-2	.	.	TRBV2	CASRMTDGVGGYGYTF	TGTGCCAGCAGGATGACGGATGGGGTTGGGGGCTATGGCTACACCTTC
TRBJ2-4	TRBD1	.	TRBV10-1	CASSADRGTKNIQYF	TGCGCCAGCAGTGCAGACAGGGGAACCAAAAACATTCAGTACTTC
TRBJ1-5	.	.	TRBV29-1	CSVSDGGELPQHF	TGCAGCGTTTCAGACGGTGGAGAGTTGCCCCAGCATTTT
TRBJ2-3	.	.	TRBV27	CASRDTDTQYF	TGTGCCAGCAGGGACACAGATACGCAGTATTTT
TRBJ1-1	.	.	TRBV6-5	CASSNGGGRTEAFF	TGTGCCAGCAGTAATGGTGGGGGGCGCACTGAAGCTTTCTTT
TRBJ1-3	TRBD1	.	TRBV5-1	CASSLATTGSSGNTIYF	TGCGCCAGCAGCTTGGCTACGACAGGGTCCTCTGGAAACACCATATATTTT
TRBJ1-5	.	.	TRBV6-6	CASSTTDQPQHF	TGTGCCAGCAGTACCACGGATCAGCCCCAGCATTTT
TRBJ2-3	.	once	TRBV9	CASSAGTGDVGDTQYF	TGTGCCAGCAGCGCTGGGACTGGGGACGTAGGAGATACGCAGTATTTT
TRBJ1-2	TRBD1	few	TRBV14	CASSRAQGTGYTF	TGTGCCAGCAGCCGAGCACAGGGGACTGGCTACACCTTC
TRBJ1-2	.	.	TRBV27	CASTPGRGFNGYTF	TGTGCCAGCACCCCAGGGCGGGGATTCAATGGCTACACCTTC
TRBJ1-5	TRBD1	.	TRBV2	CASSEALFQTATGLNQPQHF	TGTGCCAGCAGTGAAGCGCTTTTTCAGACTGCGACAGGGCTTAACCAGCCCCAGCATTTT
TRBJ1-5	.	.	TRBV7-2	CASSLERAGQPQHF	TGTGCCAGCAGCTTAGAAAGGGCGGGTCAGCCCCAGCATTTT
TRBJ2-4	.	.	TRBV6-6	CASRLTGVGNIQYF	TGTGCCAGCAGACTGACAGGCGTTGGAAACATTCAGTACTTC
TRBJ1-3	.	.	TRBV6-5	CASSYVRGSGNTIYF	TGTGCCAGCAGTTACGTAAGGGGCTCTGGAAACACCATATATTTT
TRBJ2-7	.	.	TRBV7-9	CASTDTAGTVPYEQYF	TGTGCCAGCACCGATACCGCGGGGACCGTCCCCTACGAGCAGTACTTC
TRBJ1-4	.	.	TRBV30	CAWSAGIGGEKLFF	TGTGCCTGGAGTGCCGGGATAGGAGGCGAAAAACTGTTTTTT
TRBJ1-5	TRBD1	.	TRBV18	CASSPQDRGSNQPQHF	TGTGCCAGCTCACCACAAGACAGGGGGAGCAATCAGCCCCAGCATTTT
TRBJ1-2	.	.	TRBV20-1	CSAGTFDGYTF	TGCAGTGCGGGTACCTTCGATGGCTACACCTTC
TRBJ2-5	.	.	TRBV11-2	CASSWGDQETQYF	TGTGCCAGCAGCTGGGGGGACCAAGAGACCCAGTACTTC